The subject of this entry is one T cell receptor beta chain. Antigen: not known. CDR1 and CDR2 (germline): MGHRA, YSYEKL. CDR3 size: 14 residues. V lost 4 bases to trimming and J lost 6 bases, with 16 bases between them. The sample's treatment: roughly ten-day PBMC culture with coronavirus spike peptide pools or control peptides (ViraFEST assay). Scientists ran DNA taken from cultured CD4+ T cells through the Oncomine TCR Beta short-read assay for sequencing. TCRdb ran MiXCR on the PCR reads and lists one entry per CDR3 protein. The sample includes roughly 13,000 distinct CDR3 sequences, less than 65% seen only once; the top ten take around 8.4%. This entry is derived from a study of vaccination and CD4 T cells after COVID-19. In the study overall: A median of around 73 days (range 14 to 241) separated dose two from the taking of post-vaccine samples. Cultures acting as controls obtained a CEFX pool, an HIV-1 Nef pool, or no peptide.

Whole-study findings and limits: From a median of roughly 21 to 38, SARS-CoV-2-reactive clonotypes increased, though not significantly. Researchers looked at relatively few convalescent patients and had no early post-infection timepoints.

The chain has TRBV4-1 and TRBJ2-7, with TRBD2 as a possible D gene (5 bases). The input for sequencing was CD4+ T cells from blood, cultured in vitro, taken before SARS-CoV-2 vaccination. The sequence was collected from a human donor who had recovered from COVID-19. In DNA, the CDR3 is TGCGCCAGCAGCCCAACGAGGACTGTCTCCGAGCAGTACTTC. It encodes CASSPTRTVSEQYF.